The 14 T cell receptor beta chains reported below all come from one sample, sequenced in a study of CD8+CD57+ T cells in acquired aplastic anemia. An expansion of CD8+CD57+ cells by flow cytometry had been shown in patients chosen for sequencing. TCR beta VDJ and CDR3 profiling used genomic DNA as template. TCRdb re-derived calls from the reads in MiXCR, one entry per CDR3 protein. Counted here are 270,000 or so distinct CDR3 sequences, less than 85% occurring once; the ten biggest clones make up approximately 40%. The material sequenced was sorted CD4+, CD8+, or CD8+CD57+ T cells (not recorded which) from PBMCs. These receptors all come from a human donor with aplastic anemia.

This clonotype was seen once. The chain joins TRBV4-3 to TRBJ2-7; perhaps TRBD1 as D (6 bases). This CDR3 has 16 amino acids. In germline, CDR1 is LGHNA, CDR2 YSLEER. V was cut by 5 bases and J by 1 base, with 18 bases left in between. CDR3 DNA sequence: TGCGCCAGCAGCTTGGGGCAGGGGATCGGGTCCTACGAGCAGTACTTC. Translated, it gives CASSLGQGIGSYEQYF.

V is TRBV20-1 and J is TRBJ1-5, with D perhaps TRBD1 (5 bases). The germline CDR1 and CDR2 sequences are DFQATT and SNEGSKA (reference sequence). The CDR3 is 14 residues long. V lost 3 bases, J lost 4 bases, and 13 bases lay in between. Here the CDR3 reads CSASIGGTNQPQHF. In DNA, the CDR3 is TGCAGTGCTAGTATCGGCGGGACGAATCAGCCCCAGCATTTT.

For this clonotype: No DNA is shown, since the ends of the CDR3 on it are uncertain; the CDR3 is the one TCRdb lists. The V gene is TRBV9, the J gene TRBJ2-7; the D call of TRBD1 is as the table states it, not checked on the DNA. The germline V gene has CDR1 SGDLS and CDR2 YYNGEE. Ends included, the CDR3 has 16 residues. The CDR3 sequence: CASSTGSHTQYFEQYV.

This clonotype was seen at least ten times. CDR3 bases: TGTGCCAGCACTCCTTACCTAAACAGGGGAAACTATGGCTACACCTTC. Protein product: CASTPYLNRGNYGYTF. The chain combines TRBV27 with TRBJ1-2; 7 bases are shared with TRBD1. Per the germline V gene, CDR1 is MNHEY and CDR2 is SMNVEV (reference sequence). The CDR3 is made up of 16 amino acids. Losses at the gene ends were 7 bases for V and 2 bases for J; bases not matched to a gene: 13.

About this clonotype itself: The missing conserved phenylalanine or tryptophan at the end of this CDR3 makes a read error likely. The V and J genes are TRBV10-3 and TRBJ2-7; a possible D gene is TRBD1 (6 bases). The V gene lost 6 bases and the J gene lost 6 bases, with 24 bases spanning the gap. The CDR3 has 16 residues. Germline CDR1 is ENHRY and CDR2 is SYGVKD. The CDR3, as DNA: TGTGCCATCAGGCCACCGGGACATGCGAACCTGGCCGAGCAGTACGGC. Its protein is CAIRPPGHANLAEQYG.

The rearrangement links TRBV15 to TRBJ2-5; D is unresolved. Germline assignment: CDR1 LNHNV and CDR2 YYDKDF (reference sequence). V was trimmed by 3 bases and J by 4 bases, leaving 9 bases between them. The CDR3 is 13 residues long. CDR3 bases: TGTGCCACCAGCAGCAACCAGAGAGAGACCCAGTACTTC. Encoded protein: CATSSNQRETQYF. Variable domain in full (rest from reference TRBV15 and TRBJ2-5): DAMVIQNPRYQVTQFGKPVTLSCSQTLNHNVMYWYQQKSSQAPKLLFHYYDKDFNNEADTPDNFQSRRPNTSFCFLDIRSPGLGDTAMYLCATSSNQRETQYFGPGTRLLVL.

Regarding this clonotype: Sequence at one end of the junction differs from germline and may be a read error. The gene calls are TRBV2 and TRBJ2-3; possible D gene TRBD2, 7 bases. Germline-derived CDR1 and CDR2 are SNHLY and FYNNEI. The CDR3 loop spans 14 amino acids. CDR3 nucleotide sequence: TGTGCCAGCGAAGGCGGGGGCAGAGAAGATACGCATTATTTT. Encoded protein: CASEGGGREDTHYF.

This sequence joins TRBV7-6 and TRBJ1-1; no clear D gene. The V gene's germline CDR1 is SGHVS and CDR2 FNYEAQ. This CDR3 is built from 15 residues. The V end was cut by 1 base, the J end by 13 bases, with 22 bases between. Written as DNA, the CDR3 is TGTGCCAGCAGCTTAGACGCGAGCGGGAGCAGCACAGATTTCTTT. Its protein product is CASSLDASGSSTDFF.

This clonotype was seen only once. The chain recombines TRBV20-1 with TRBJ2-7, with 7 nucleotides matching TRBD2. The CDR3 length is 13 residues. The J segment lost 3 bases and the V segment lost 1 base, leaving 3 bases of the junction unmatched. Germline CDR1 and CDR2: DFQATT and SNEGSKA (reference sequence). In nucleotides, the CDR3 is TGCAGTGCTAGAGTAGCGGGCTACTACGAGCAGTACTTC. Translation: CSARVAGYYEQYF.

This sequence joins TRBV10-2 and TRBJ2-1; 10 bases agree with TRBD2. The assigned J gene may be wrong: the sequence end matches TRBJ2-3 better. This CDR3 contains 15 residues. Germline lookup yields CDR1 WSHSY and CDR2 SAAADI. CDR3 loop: CASSGLAAGTNAQYF. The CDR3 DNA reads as TGCGCCAGCAGCGGACTAGCGGCAGGCACCAATGCGCAGTATTTT.

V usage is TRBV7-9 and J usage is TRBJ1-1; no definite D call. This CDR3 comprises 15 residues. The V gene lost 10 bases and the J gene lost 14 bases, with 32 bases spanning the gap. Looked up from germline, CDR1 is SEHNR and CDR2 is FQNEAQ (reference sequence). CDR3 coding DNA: TGTGCCAACGAGGTAGCTCTGAAACAAGACACTCAGGCCTTCTTT. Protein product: CANEVALKQDTQAFF.

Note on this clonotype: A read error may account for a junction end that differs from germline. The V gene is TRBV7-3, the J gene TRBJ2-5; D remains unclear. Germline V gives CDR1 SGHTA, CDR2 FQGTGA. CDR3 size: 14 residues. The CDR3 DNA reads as TGTGCCAGCAGCAGAGGCGGCGAGCAAGAGAGCAAGTATTTC. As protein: CASSRGGEQESKYF.

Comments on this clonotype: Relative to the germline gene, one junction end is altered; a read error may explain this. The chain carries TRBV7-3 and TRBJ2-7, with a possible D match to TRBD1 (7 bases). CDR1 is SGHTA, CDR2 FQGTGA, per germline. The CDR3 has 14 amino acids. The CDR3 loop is CASNLTGEDDTQYF. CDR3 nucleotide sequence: TGTGCCAGCAACTTAACAGGGGAGGACGACACGCAGTACTTC.

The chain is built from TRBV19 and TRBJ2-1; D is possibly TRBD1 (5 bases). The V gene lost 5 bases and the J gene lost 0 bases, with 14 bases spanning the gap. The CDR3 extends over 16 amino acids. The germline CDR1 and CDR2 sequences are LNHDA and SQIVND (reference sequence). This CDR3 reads CASSEQVLSSYNEQFF. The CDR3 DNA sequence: TGTGCCAGTAGTGAACAGGTCTTGAGCTCCTACAATGAGCAGTTCTTC.